This record looks at one T cell receptor (beta chain) sequence and its context. With 60 Vbeta and 13 Jbeta primers, the PCR was carried out. Profiled with immunoSEQ multiplex PCR; TCRdb holds only in-frame clones, not every one. Found here are about 110,000 clones, around 87% of them singletons; the top ten hold 1.5% to 2%. V lost 3 bases to trimming and J lost 6 bases, with 14 bases between them. There are 15 residues in the CDR3. Germline CDR1 reads SGHTA; CDR2 reads FQGNSA. The data were obtained in a study of cytomegalovirus exposure and HLA in healthy donors. Sequencing input: PBMCs. The chain employs TRBV7-2 and TRBJ2-2, with D maybe TRBD1 (6 bases). The TCR was taken from a man between 35 and 55 years old in good health and CMV-seronegative. The CDR3 loop reads CASSFGTPRAGELFF. CDR3 coding DNA: TGTGCCAGCAGCTTCGGGACACCCCGTGCCGGGGAGCTGTTTTTT.